This T cell receptor beta chain is drawn from a study of Graves' ophthalmopathy and Graves' hyperthyroidism. Germline lookup yields CDR1 MNHNS and CDR2 SASEGT. The CDR3 is 13 residues long. Trimming shortened V by 6 bases and J by 10 bases, and 18 bases separated the two germline ends. TCR beta CDR3 regions were amplified from RNA transcripts. Following a first-round RT-PCR that used HTBI primers, a second-round multiplex PCR was carried out. TCRdb recomputed calls from the multiplex PCR reads with MiXCR, one row per CDR3 protein. The repertoire holds 400,000 to 450,000 distinct CDR3 sequences, with over 20% as singletons. Hyperthyroidism is called stable when no ophthalmopathy develops within 18 months of follow-up. Points from the study as a whole: Blood also carried most expanded thyroid clonotypes exceeding 0.001 frequency. With roughly 88% sensitivity and roughly 76% specificity, a 13-signature model separated ophthalmopathy from stable hyperthyroidism.

About this clonotype: The antigen is not known.

The TCR originated in a woman aged 18-29 years with stable Graves' hyperthyroidism. The sequencing sample was made of peripheral blood. The chain recombines TRBV6-1 with TRBJ1-1; D possibly corresponds to TRBD1 (5 bases). CDR3 region: CASRRQRGSSAFF. The CDR3 coding sequence is TGTGCCAGCAGGAGACAGCGGGGTTCTTCAGCTTTCTTT.